This T cell receptor (beta chain) was identified in a study of T cell changes during pregnancy in multiple sclerosis. TCRdb's table, derived via immunoSEQ multiplex PCR, lists solely in-frame clones and lacks some. The sample comprises approximately 40,000 clones, approximately 90% of which are singletons, and 0.52% rests with the top ten. CDR1 and CDR2 (germline): SGDLS, YYNGEE. This CDR3 is built from 15 residues. With 5 bases clipped from V and 2 bases from J, the junction kept 5 bases outside the gene matches. Sequenced here: CD4+ T cells from peripheral blood mononuclear cells, sampled in the third trimester of pregnancy. The chain uses TRBV9 and TRBJ2-1, with 9 bases fitting TRBD2. This TCR was sampled from a female donor with multiple sclerosis, enrolled in a pregnancy study. The CDR3 here is CASRGAGGPYNEQFF. In DNA, the CDR3 is TGTGCCAGCAGAGGAGCGGGAGGACCCTACAATGAGCAGTTCTTC.